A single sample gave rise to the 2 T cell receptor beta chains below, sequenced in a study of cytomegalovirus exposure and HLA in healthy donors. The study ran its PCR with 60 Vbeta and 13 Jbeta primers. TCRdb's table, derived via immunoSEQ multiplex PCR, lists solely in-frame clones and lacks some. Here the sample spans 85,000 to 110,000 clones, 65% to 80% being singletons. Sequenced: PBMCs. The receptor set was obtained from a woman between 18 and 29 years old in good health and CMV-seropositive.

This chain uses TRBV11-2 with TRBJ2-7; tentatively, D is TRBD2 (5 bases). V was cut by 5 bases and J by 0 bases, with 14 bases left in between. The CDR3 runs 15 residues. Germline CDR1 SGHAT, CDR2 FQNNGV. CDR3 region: CASSREAGASYEQYF. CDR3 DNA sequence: TGTGCCAGCAGCCGCGAGGCGGGTGCCTCCTACGAGCAGTACTTC.

The CDR3 loop is CAWSSLAGTGELFF. Written as DNA, the CDR3 is TGTGCCTGGAGTTCACTAGCGGGCACCGGGGAGCTGTTTTTT. The rearrangement joins TRBV30 to TRBJ2-2, with 9 bases matching TRBD2. The CDR3 is made up of 14 amino acids. Looked up from germline, CDR1 is GTSNPN and CDR2 is SVGIG (reference sequence). The V gene end was trimmed by 2 bases and the J gene end by 4 bases; junction bases not matched to a gene: 2.